The source of this TCR beta chain is a study of blood T cell repertoires in COVID-19. As for the study in general: Both acute and convalescent COVID-19 samples were obtained from the United States, Italy and Spain.

The germline V gene encodes CDR1 MNHEY and CDR2 SMNVEV (reference sequence). After removal of 0 bases from V and 0 bases from J, the junction contained 3 bases not matched to a gene. There are 17 residues in the CDR3. This clone was detected once. Only in-frame clones appear in the TCRdb table, and some are missing; sequencing was by immunoSEQ multiplex PCR. The sample holds 72,000 or so clones, roughly nine tenths seen once. The clonotype was recovered from a woman aged 55-69 years with acute or convalescent COVID-19. The rearrangement uses TRBV27 and TRBJ2-1; 9 bases map to TRBD2. Sequenced input: peripheral blood. The CDR3 sequence: CASSLSAGGSSYNEQFF. In nucleotides, the CDR3 is TGTGCCAGCAGTTTATCAGCGGGGGGAAGCTCCTACAATGAGCAGTTCTTC.